The 13 T cell receptor beta chains below were found in one sample sequenced in a study of T cells in Graves' hyperthyroidism and ophthalmopathy. Amplified TCR beta CDR3 regions derived from RNA transcripts. An initial round of RT-PCR targeting the TCR CDR3 relied on the HTBI primer set. TCRdb re-called the multiplex PCR reads with MiXCR, one entry per CDR3 protein. The sample has roughly 200,000 distinct CDR3 sequences, 18% seen once. The specimen was blood. These receptors originate from a man in his forties with Graves' hyperthyroidism.

This clonotype has more than one count but fewer than ten. V gene TRBV28 combines with J gene TRBJ1-2; possible D gene TRBD1, 5 bases. The V end lost 10 bases, the J end lost 4 bases, and 13 bases lay between the germline ends. Germline loops: CDR1 MDHEN, CDR2 SYDVKM. The CDR3 runs to 12 residues. CDR3 region: CATTGRGYGYTF. The CDR3, as DNA: TGTGCCACCACTGGAAGGGGCTATGGCTACACCTTC.

This clonotype was recorded at least ten times. This rearrangement joins TRBV28 to TRBJ1-1; a weak D match, TRBD1 (5 bases). Germline V gene sequence: CDR1 MDHEN, CDR2 SYDVKM. CDR3 length equals 15 residues. The V and J ends lost 4 bases and 4 bases respectively, with 16 bases between them. The CDR3 is CASSSLGGGGTEAFF. CDR3 DNA: TGTGCCAGCAGTTCCCTCGGGGGAGGTGGCACTGAAGCTTTCTTT.

The chain links TRBV5-1 to TRBJ1-2; 8 nucleotides align to TRBD1. Germline CDR1 reads SGHRS; CDR2 reads YFSETQ. The CDR3 has 14 residues. Losses at the gene ends were 7 bases for V and 6 bases for J; bases not matched to a gene: 11. The CDR3 DNA reads as TGCGCCAGCGGCACTGGGACAGGCTTGGATGGCTACACCTTC. It specifies CASGTGTGLDGYTF. Full variable domain (missing parts from reference TRBV5-1 and TRBJ1-2): KAGVTQTPRYLIKTRGQQVTLSCSPISGHRSVSWYQQTPGQGLQFLFEYFSETQRNKGNFPGRFSGRQFSNSRSEMNVSTLELGDSALYLCASGTGTGLDGYTFGSGTRLTVV.

Many counts were recorded for this clonotype. The genes are TRBV7-2 and TRBJ1-1; D is possibly TRBD1 (5 bases). The CDR3 has 15 amino acids. Per the germline V gene, CDR1 is SGHTA and CDR2 is FQGNSA. V was trimmed by 1 base and J by 0 bases, leaving 9 bases between them. The CDR3 DNA is TGTGCCAGCAGCTTAGGGCAGGGTATGAACACTGAAGCTTTCTTT. Protein product: CASSLGQGMNTEAFF.

This clonotype has a count of ten or more. The chain couples TRBV6-1 to TRBJ2-7; 10 bases match TRBD1. V dropped 6 bases and J dropped 0; count of bases not matched to a gene: 5. Germline lookup yields CDR1 MNHNS and CDR2 SASEGT. The CDR3 has 15 amino acids. This chain's CDR3 is CASRTGQGGSYEQYF. The CDR3 nucleotides are TGTGCCAGCAGAACAGGACAGGGGGGCTCCTACGAGCAGTACTTC.

As DNA, the CDR3 is TGTGCCAGCAGCGTAGCAGGGGGCGGGACTGAAGCTTTCTTT. Protein sequence: CASSVAGGGTEAFF. The chain links TRBV9 to TRBJ1-1; 8 positions agree with TRBD1. The CDR3 extends over 14 amino acids. Unmatched junction bases numbered 3, after V lost 0 bases and J lost 5 bases. Germline values: CDR1 SGDLS, CDR2 YYNGEE.

The chain couples TRBV5-4 to TRBJ2-3; 7 bases are shared with TRBD1. In germline, CDR1 is SGHNT, CDR2 YYREEE (reference sequence). The V and J ends lost 5 bases and 5 bases, in that order; junction bases with no gene match: 2. The CDR3 consists of 12 residues. The CDR3 loop is CASRYRGDTQYF. The CDR3 nucleotides read TGTGCCAGCAGATACAGGGGAGATACGCAGTATTTT. The complete variable domain, with remaining parts taken from reference TRBV5-4 and TRBJ2-3, reads ETGVTQSPTHLIKTRGQQVTLRCSSQSGHNTVSWYQQALGQGPQFIFQYYREEENGRGNFPPRFSGLQFPNYSSELNVNALELDDSALYLCASRYRGDTQYFGPGTRLTVL.

This chain connects TRBV11-2 to TRBJ2-7; no firm D call. This CDR3 contains 15 residues. From germline, CDR1 is SGHAT and CDR2 FQNNGV. V was pared by 1 base and J by 2 bases, with 12 bases between. CDR3 loop: CASSLAAESPYEQYF. The CDR3 bases are TGTGCCAGCAGCTTAGCGGCGGAGTCGCCCTACGAGCAGTACTTC.

The rearrangement uses TRBV18 and TRBJ1-1; 7 nucleotides line up with TRBD1. The germline V gene has CDR1 KGHSH and CDR2 LQKENI. The trim removed 2 bases at V and 4 bases at J, leaving 13 bases unmatched. There are 17 residues in the CDR3. The CDR3 spells CASSPRGRIAGGTEAFF. CDR3 coding DNA: TGTGCCAGCTCACCAAGAGGCCGAATAGCAGGGGGCACTGAAGCTTTCTTT. The variable domain in full, with the rest retrieved from reference TRBV18 and TRBJ1-1, is NAGVMQNPRHLVRRRGQEARLRCSPMKGHSHVYWYRQLPEEGLKFMVYLQKENIIDESGMPKERFSAEFPKEGPSILRIQQVVRGDSAAYFCASSPRGRIAGGTEAFFGQGTRLTVV.

This clonotype was detected ten times or more. The rearrangement uses TRBV14 and TRBJ1-4; 7 nucleotides agree with TRBD1. The germline CDR1 and CDR2 sequences are SGHDN and FVKESK. Losses at the gene ends were 3 bases for V and 8 bases for J; bases not matched to a gene: 12. The CDR3 has 16 residues. CDR3 sequence reads: CASSQPSDRASEKLFF. The CDR3 bases are TGTGCCAGCAGCCAGCCGTCCGACAGGGCCTCCGAAAAACTGTTTTTT.

CDR3: CASSLVPRSVRNTEAFF. CDR3 bases: TGTGCCAGCAGCTTAGTTCCACGCTCGGTTAGGAACACTGAAGCTTTCTTT. The chain combines TRBV7-2 with TRBJ1-1; D gene unclear. V lost 1 base, J lost 1 base, and 16 bases lay in between. The CDR3 has 17 amino acids. Germline values: CDR1 SGHTA, CDR2 FQGNSA.

This clonotype came up many times. This chain joins TRBV3-1 and TRBJ2-3, with D possibly being TRBD2 (6 bases). V was cut by 2 bases and J by 6 bases, with 12 bases left in between. Germline CDR1 reads LGHDT; CDR2 reads YNNKEL (reference sequence). The CDR3 length is 14 residues. The CDR3 nucleotides read TGTGCCAGCAGCCAACGCGGGGCGCCTGATACGCAGTATTTT. It codes for CASSQRGAPDTQYF.

With regard to this clonotype: This may come from a read error, since a much larger clone is one base off. The J gene is TRBJ1-1, the V gene TRBV3-1; D is perhaps TRBD1 (5 bases). The CDR3 runs to 14 residues. Looked up from germline, CDR1 is LGHDT and CDR2 is YNNKEL (reference sequence). CDR3: CASSPRGRNIEAFF. The CDR3 region has the DNA TGTGCCAGCAGCCCCCGGGGCAGGAACATTGAAGCTTTCTTT. The whole variable domain, filled in from reference TRBV3-1 and TRBJ1-1, reads DTAVSQTPKYLVTQMGNDKSIKCEQNLGHDTMYWYKQDSKKFLKIMFSYNNKELIINETVPNRFSPKSPDKAHLNLHINSLELGDSAVYFCASSPRGRNIEAFFGQGTRLTVV.